The entry below gives a single TCR gamma chain sequence along with its context. This clone is termed large (0.1 to 1%). Its cognate antigen has yet to be identified. Qualities for individual bases were not recorded, and no much larger clone is one base off. This sample is part of a study of intestinal T cells in coeliac disease (dated by TCRdb to 2020 to 2022). About the study as a whole: In the TRG cohort, the mean age of coeliac patients was roughly 15 years compared with around 55 years for controls, so the coeliac patients were much younger than the controls. The TCR-delta (TRD) cohort comprised duodenal biopsies from 11 coeliac disease patients and 11 non-coeliac controls. A second, larger TCR-gamma (TRG) cohort comprised duodenal biopsies from roughly 31 coeliac disease patients and roughly 20 non-coeliac controls. Here is what the overall study found, with its caveats: A significant age difference was observed between coeliac and control groups, although significant classification was not yielded by an age-split analysis. FFPE-derived DNA was found to be relatively degraded, and loss of a proportion of TCR sequences in each sample was likely caused by this degradation. TRG clustering correctly classified most of the 54 biopsies (roughly 94%), with a reported leave-one-out accuracy of around 90%. Repeated CDR3 amino acid sequences could not be distinguished from PCR duplicates in the analysis. In training, clustering based on TRD kmers put every one of the 22 biopsies in the right class, and the leave-one-out accuracy was reported as 91%.

Library construction relied on multiplex PCR. TCRdb names Ion Torrent PGM as the instrument used. TRG repertoires were amplified from around 0.2 ug of biopsy DNA with the LymphoTrack kit, in which Illumina adapters are carried by the primers. TRG amplicons were purified with AMPure XP beads, quantified on a 2100 Bioanalyzer, and pooled equimolarly. An Ion PGM instrument was used to sequence the TRG libraries. As for the original processing: FastX removed reads in which more than 10% of nucleotides fell below the per-patient third-quartile quality score. IMGT/HighV-QUEST was used to align reads in order to assign V, D and J genes, locate CDR3 regions and judge functionality. Sequences were converted to amino acids, and every sequence predicted to be non-functional was removed. CDR3s were split into kmers, with and without positional annotation; kmer frequencies underwent PCA, and samples were clustered using all 1023 combinations of PCs 1-10. Classification was validated by leave-one-out cross-validation, in which parameters were re-optimised on the remaining samples each time. Using the vegan R package, Shannon diversity was calculated from repeated random subsamples whose size matched the lowest read count. Via CATT, TCRdb reprocessed the public reads, and rows with identical DNA were then joined. These V and J calls are TCRdb output, not the study's own analysis. Present in this sample are about 750 gamma-chain clones, roughly 50% of which were seen just once. Approximately 15% of the sample comes from the top ten.

From its cysteine to its phenylalanine, the CDR3 spans 13 amino acids. The entry retains the CDR3 DNA only, 39 bases that are in frame from base 1. From V the trimming removes 11 bases and from J it removes 0 bases, while the gene matches leave 4 bases of the junction unaccounted for. For each case, genomic DNA was extracted from ten 5-um FFPE scrolls with the QIAamp DNA FFPE tissue kit. To test whether coeliac disease could be classified from the TCR repertoire, the study used duodenal biopsies that were formalin-fixed paraffin-embedded, fully anonymised, and surplus to diagnostic needs. The receptor chain draws on TRGV10 and TRGJP1. TRGV10 carries the ORF label, with uncertain function. Sequenced input: a duodenal biopsy. This clonotype was obtained from a human donor with celiac disease. CDR3 reads: CAAPYTTGWFKIF. The bases read TGTGCTGCGCCTTATACCACTGGTTGGTTCAAGATATTT.